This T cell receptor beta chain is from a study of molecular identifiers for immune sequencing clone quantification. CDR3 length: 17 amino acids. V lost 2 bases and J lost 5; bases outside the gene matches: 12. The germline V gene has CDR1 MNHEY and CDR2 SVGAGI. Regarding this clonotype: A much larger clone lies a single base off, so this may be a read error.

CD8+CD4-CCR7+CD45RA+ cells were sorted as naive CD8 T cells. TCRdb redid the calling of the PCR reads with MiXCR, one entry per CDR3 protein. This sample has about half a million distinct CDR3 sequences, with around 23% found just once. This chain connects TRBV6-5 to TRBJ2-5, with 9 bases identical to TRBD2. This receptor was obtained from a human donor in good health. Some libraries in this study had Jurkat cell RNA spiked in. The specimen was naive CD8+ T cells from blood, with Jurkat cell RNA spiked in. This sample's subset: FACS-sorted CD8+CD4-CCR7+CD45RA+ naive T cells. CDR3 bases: TGTGCCAGCAGTTACGGGTCTAGCGGGGCCATGAAGGAGACCCAGTACTTC. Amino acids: CASSYGSSGAMKETQYF.